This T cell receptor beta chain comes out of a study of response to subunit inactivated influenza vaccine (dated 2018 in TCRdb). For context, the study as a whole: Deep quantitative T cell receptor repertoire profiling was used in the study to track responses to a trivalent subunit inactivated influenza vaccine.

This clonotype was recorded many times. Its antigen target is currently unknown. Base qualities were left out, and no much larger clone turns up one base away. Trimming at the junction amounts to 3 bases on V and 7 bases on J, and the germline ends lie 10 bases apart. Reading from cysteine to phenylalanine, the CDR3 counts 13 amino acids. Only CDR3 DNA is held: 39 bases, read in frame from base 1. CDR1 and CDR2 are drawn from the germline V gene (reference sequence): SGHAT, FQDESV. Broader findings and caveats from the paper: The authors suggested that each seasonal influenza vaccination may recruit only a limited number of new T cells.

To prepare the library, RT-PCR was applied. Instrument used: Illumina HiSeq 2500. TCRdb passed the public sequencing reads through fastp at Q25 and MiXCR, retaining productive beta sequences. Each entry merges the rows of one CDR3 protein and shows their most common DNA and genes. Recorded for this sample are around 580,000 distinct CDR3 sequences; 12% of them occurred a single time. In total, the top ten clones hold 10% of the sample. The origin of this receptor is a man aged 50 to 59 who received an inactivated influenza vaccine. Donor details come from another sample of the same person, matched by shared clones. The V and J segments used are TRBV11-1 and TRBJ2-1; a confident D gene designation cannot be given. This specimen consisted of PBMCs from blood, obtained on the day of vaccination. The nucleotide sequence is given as TGTGCCAGCAGCTTTCTTCAGGCGAATGAGCAGTTCTTC. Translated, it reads CASSFLQANEQFF.